This T cell receptor beta chain comes out of a study of T cell responses to AZD1222 COVID-19 vaccine. Study findings and constraints: Seropositive AZD1222 recipients at baseline numbered only five or six. White British ancestry dominated among donors, who included more females, and clonal diversity was possibly underestimated. Repertoire samples came only from after the peak T cell response.

For this clone: Its antigen is not known.

Samples with a second dose at about 4 or about 12 weeks were pooled together. This CDR3 contains 13 residues. V was pared by 6 bases and J by 8 bases, with 13 bases between. Germline CDR1 and CDR2: MDHEN and SYDVKM. Sequenced by immunoSEQ multiplex PCR; TCRdb stores in-frame clones only, minus some. The sample has tens of thousands of clones; around nine tenths are singletons. The source material was peripheral blood, sampled 28 days after the second AZD1222 dose. The origin of this receptor is an adult who received the AZD1222 COVID-19 vaccine. J is TRBJ1-4 and V is TRBV28; D remains ambiguous. CDR3 region: CASSSTHLEKLFF. CDR3 nucleotide sequence: TGTGCCAGCAGCTCTACCCACTTGGAAAAACTGTTTTTT.